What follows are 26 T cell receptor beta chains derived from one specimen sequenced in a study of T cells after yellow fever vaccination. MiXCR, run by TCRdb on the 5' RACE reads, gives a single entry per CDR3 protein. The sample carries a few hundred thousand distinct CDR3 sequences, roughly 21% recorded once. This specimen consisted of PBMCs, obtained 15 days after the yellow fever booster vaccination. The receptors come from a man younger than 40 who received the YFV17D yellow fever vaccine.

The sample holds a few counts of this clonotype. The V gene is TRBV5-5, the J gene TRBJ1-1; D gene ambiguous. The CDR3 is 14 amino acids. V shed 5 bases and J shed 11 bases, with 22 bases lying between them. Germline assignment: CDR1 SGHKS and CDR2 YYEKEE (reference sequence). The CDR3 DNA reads TGTGCCAGCAGTTCTCTAGGGTCCCAGATAGTTGCTTTCTTT. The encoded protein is CASSSLGSQIVAFF.

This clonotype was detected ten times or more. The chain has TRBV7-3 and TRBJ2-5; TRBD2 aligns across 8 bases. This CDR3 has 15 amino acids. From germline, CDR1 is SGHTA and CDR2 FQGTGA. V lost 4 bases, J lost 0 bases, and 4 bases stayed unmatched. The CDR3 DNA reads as TGTGCCAGCAGCTCCGGGGGGGCCAACCAAGAGACCCAGTACTTC. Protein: CASSSGGANQETQYF.

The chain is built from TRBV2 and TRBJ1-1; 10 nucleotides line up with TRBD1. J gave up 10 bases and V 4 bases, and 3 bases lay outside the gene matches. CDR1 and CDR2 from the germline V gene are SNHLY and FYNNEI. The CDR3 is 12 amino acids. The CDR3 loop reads CASSGQGAGAFF. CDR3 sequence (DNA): TGTGCCAGCAGTGGACAGGGGGCGGGAGCTTTCTTT.

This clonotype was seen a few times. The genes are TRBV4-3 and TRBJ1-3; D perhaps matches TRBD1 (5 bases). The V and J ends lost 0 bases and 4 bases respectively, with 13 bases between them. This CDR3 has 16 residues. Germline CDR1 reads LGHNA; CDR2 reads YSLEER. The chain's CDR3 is CASSQEPEGTGNTIYF. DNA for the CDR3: TGCGCCAGCAGCCAAGAGCCAGAGGGGACGGGAAACACCATATATTTT.

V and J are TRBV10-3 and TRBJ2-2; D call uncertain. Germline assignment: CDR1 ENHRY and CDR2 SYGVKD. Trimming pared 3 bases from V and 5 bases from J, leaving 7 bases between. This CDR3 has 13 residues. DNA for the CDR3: TGTGCCATCAGTGAAATGGGAACCGGGGAGCTGTTTTTT. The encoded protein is CAISEMGTGELFF.

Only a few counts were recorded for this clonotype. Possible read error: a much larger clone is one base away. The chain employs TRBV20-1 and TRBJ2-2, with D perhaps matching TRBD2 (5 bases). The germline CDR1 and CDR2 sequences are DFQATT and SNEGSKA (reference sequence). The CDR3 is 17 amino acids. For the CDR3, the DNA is TGCTGTGCTAGAGATCTTTTAAGCGGTGAGGGCACCGGGGAGCTGTTTTTT. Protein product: CCARDLLSGEGTGELFF.

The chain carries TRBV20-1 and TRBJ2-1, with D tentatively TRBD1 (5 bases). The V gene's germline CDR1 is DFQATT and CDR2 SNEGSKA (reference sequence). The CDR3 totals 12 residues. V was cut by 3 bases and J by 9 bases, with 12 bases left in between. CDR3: CSARQQGGEQFF. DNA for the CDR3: TGCAGTGCTAGGCAGCAGGGCGGTGAGCAGTTCTTC.

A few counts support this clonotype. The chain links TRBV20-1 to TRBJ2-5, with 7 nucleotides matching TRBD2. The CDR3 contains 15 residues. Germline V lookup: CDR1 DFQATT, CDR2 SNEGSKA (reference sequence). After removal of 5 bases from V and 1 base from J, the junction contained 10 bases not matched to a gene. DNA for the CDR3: TGCAGTGCTCCTAGCGGCAGACGCTTCCAAGAGACCCAGTACTTC. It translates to CSAPSGRRFQETQYF.

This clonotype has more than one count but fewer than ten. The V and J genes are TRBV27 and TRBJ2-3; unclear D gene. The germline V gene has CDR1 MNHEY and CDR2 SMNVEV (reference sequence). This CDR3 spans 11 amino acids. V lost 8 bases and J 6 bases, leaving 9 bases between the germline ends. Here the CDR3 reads CASELGDTQYF. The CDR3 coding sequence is TGTGCCAGCGAACTTGGGGATACGCAGTATTTT.

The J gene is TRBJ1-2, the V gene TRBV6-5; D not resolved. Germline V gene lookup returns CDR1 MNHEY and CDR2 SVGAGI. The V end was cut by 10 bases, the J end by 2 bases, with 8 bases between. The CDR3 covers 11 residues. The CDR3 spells CATQQNYGYTF. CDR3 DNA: TGTGCCACCCAACAGAACTATGGCTACACCTTC.

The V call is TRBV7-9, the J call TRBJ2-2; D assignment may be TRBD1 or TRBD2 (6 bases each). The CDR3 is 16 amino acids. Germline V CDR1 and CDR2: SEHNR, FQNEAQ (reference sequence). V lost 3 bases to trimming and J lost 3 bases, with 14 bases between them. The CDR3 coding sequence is TGTGCCAGCAGCTTGAATTCCGGGGGCGACACCGGGGAGCTGTTTTTT. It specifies CASSLNSGGDTGELFF.

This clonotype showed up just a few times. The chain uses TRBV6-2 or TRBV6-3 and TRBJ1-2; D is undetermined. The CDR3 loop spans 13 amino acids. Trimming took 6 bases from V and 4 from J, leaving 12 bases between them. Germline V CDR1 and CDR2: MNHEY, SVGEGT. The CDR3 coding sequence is TGTGCCAGCAGGCGGGGAGTGACCTATGGCTACACCTTC. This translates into CASRRGVTYGYTF.

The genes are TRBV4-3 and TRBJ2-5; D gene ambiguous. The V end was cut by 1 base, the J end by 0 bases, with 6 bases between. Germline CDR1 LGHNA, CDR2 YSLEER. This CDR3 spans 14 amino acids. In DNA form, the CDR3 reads TGCGCCAGCAGCCAAGCTTGGGACCAAGAGACCCAGTACTTC. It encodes CASSQAWDQETQYF.

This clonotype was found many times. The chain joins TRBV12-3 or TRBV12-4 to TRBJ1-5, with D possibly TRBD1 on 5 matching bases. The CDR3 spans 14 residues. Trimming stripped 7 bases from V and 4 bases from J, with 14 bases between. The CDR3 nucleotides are TGTGCCAGCACTCCCGGGACGGTGAATCAGCCCCAGCATTTT. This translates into CASTPGTVNQPQHF.

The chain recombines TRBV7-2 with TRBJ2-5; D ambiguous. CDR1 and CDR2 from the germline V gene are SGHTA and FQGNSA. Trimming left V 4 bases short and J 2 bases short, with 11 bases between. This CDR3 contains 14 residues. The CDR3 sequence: CASSSPPRQETQYF. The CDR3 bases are TGTGCCAGCAGCTCGCCCCCCCGGCAAGAGACCCAGTACTTC. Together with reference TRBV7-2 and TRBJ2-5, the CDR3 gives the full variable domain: GAGVSQSPSNKVTEKGKDVELRCDPISGHTALYWYRQSLGQGLEFLIYFQGNSAPDKSGLPSDRFSAERTGGSVSTLTIQRTQQEDSAVYLCASSSPPRQETQYFGPGTRLLVL.

This CDR3 is CASSQERTSGSETQYF. CDR3 coding DNA: TGTGCCAGCAGCCAAGAGCGGACTAGCGGGAGCGAGACCCAGTACTTC. This chain joins TRBV3-1 and TRBJ2-5, with 13 nucleotides matching TRBD2. This CDR3 has 16 residues. V lost 0 bases to trimming and J lost 5 bases; unmatched junction nucleotides: 3. Looked up from germline, CDR1 is LGHDT and CDR2 is YNNKEL (reference sequence).

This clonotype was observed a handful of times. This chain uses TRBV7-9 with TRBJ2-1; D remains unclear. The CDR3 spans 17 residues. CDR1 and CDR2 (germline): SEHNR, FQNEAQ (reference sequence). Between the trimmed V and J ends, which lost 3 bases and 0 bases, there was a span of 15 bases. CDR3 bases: TGTGCCAGCAGCTTCCAGGACCTGGGTAGCTCCTACAATGAGCAGTTCTTC. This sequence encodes CASSFQDLGSSYNEQFF.

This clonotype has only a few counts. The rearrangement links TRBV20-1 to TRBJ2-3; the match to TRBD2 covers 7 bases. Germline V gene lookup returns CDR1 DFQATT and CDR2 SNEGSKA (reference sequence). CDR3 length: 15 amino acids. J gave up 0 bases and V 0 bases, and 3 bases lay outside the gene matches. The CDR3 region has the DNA TGCAGTGCTAGAGAAGGCGGGAGAAGCACAGATACGCAGTATTTT. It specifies CSAREGGRSTDTQYF.

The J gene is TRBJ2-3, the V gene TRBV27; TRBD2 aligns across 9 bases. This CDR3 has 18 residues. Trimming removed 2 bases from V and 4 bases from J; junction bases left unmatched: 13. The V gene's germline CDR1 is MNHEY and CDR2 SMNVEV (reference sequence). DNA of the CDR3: TGTGCCAGCAGTTTACCCCGACTTAGCGGGAGTCATTCAGATACGCAGTATTTT. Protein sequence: CASSLPRLSGSHSDTQYF.

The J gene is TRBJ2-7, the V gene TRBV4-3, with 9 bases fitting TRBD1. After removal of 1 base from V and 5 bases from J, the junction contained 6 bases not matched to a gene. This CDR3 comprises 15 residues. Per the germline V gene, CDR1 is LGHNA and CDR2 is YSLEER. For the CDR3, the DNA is TGCGCCAGCAGCCAAGGGACAGGGGTTATCAACGAGCAGTACTTC. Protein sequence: CASSQGTGVINEQYF.

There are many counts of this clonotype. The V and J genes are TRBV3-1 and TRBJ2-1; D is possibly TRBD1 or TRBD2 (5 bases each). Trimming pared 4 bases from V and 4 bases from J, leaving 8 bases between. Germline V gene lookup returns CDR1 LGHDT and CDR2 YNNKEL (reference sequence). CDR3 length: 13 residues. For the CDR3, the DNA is TGTGCCAGCAGCCGGGACCCATACAATGAGCAGTTCTTC. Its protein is CASSRDPYNEQFF.

CDR3 in amino acids: CASSSGGLSKYEQYF. The DNA of the CDR3 is TGTGCCAGCAGCTCCGGTGGGCTATCCAAATACGAGCAGTACTTC. V gene TRBV7-9 combines with J gene TRBJ2-7; no clear D. This CDR3 is 15 amino acids long. The V end lost 4 bases, the J end lost 4 bases, and 17 bases lay between the germline ends. From germline, CDR1 is SEHNR and CDR2 FQNEAQ (reference sequence).

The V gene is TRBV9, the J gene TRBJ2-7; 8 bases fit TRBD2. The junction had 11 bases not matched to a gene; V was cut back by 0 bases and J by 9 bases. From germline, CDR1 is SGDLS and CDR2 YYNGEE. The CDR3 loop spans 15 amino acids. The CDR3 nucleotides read TGTGCCAGCAGCGTAGAGGACAGCGGGGGAGGGTCGCAGTACTTC. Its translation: CASSVEDSGGGSQYF.

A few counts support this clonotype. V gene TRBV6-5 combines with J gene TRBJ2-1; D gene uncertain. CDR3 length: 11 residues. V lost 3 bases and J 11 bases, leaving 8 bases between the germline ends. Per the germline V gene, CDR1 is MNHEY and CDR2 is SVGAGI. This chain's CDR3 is CASSYDGKQFF. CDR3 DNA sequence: TGTGCCAGCAGTTATGATGGAAAGCAGTTCTTC.

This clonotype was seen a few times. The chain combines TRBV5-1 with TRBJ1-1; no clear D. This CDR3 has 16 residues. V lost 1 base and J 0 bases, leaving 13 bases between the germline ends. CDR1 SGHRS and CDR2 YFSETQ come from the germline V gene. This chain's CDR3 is CASSLISGMLNTEAFF. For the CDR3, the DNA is TGCGCCAGCAGCTTGATTTCGGGGATGTTGAACACTGAAGCTTTCTTT. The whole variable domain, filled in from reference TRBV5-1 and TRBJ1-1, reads KAGVTQTPRYLIKTRGQQVTLSCSPISGHRSVSWYQQTPGQGLQFLFEYFSETQRNKGNFPGRFSGRQFSNSRSEMNVSTLELGDSALYLCASSLISGMLNTEAFFGQGTRLTVV.

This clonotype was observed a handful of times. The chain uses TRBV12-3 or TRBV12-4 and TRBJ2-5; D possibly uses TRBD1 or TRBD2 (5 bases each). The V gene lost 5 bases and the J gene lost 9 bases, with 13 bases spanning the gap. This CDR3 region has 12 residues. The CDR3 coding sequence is TGTGCCAGCAGTCGGGGAGACAGTCCCCAGTACTTC. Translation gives CASSRGDSPQYF.